Listed here is a single T cell receptor beta chain. The source of the sample is a study of CD8+CD57+ T cells in acquired aplastic anemia. The CDR3 has 16 amino acids. Trimming took 6 bases from V and 6 from J, leaving 18 bases between them. CDR1 and CDR2 from the germline V gene are SNHLY and FYNNEI. The TCR beta profiling, which covered VDJ combination and CDR3 sequence, was carried out using genomic DNA as the template. TCRdb re-called the reads with MiXCR, one entry per CDR3 protein. In the table there are roughly 280,000 distinct CDR3 sequences, approximately 60% of which are singletons. Only patients with CD8+CD57+ cell expansion on flow cytometry were chosen for sequencing.

Sequenced sample: sorted CD4+, CD8+, or CD8+CD57+ T cells (not recorded which) from PBMCs. The receptor comes from a human donor with aplastic anemia. This chain connects TRBV2 to TRBJ2-6, with D unclear. DNA of the CDR3: TGTGCCAGCAGGGGTGGGCAGACCCATTTGGCCAACGTCCTGACTTTC. Its translation is CASRGGQTHLANVLTF.